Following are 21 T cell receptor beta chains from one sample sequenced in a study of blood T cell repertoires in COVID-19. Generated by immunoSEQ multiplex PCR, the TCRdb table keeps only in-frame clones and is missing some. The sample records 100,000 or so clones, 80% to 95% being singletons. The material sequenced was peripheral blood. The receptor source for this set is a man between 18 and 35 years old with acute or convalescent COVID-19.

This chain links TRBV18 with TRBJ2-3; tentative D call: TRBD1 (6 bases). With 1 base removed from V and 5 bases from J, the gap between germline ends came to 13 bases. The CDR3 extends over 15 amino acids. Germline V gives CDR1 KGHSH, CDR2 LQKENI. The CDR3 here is CASSPQGEPKDTQYF. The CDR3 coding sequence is TGTGCCAGCTCACCACAGGGGGAGCCCAAAGATACGCAGTATTTT.

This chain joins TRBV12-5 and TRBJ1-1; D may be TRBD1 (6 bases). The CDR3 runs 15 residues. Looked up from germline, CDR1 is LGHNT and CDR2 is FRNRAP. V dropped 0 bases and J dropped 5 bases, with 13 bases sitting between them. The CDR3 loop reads CASGLVRGGTTEAFF. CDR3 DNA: TGTGCTAGTGGTTTGGTACGCGGGGGCACAACTGAAGCTTTCTTT.

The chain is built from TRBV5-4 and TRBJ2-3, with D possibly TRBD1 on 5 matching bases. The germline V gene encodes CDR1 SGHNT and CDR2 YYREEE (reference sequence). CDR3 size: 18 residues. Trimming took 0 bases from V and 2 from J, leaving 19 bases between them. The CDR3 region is CASSLVGRVPGPTDTQYF. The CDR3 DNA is TGTGCCAGCAGCTTGGTCGGCAGGGTCCCTGGTCCCACAGATACGCAGTATTTT.

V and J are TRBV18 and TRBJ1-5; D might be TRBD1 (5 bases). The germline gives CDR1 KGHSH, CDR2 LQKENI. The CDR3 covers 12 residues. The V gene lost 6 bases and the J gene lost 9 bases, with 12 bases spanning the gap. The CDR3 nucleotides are TGTGCCAGCTCCCCTAACGGGGGGCCCCAGCATTTT. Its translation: CASSPNGGPQHF.

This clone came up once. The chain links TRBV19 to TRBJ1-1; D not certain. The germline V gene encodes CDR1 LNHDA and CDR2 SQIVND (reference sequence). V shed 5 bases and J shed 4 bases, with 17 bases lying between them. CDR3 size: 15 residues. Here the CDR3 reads CASSLSPGRSTEAFF. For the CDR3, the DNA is TGTGCCAGTAGTCTTTCCCCTGGGAGAAGCACTGAAGCTTTCTTT.

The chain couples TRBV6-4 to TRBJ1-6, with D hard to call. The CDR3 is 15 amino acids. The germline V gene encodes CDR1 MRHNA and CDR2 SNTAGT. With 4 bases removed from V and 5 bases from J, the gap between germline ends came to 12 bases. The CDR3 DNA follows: TGTGCCAGCAGTGCCCAATCCGGGGATAATTCACCCCTCCACTTT. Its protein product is CASSAQSGDNSPLHF.

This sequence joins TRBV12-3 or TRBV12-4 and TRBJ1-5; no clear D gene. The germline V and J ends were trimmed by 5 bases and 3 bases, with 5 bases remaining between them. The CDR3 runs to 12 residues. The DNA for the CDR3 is TGTGCCAGCAGTCCCTTCAATCAGCCCCAGCATTTT. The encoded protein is CASSPFNQPQHF.

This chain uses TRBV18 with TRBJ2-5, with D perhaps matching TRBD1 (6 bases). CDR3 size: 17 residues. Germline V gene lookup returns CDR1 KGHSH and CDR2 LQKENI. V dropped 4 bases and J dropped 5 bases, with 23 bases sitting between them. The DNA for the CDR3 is TGTGCCAGCTCACGGACCGGTGGAACAGGGCCGGGGGAGACCCAGTACTTC. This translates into CASSRTGGTGPGETQYF.

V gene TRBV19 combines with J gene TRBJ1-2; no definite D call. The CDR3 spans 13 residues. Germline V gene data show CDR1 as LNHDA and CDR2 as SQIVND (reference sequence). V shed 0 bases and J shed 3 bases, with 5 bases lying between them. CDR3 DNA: TGTGCCAGTAGTATAGACGAGCACTATGGCTACACCTTC. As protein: CASSIDEHYGYTF.

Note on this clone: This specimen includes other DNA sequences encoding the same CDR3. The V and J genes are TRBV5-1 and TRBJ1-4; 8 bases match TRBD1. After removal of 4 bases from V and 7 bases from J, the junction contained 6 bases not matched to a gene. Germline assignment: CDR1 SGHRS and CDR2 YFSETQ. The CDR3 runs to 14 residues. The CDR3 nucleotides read TGCGCCAGCAGCCGAGGACAGGGCAGTGAAAAACTGTTTTTT. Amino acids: CASSRGQGSEKLFF.

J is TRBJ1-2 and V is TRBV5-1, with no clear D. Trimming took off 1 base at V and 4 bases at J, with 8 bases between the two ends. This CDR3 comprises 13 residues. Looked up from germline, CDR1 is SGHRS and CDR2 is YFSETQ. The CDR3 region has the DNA TGCGCCAGCAGCTTGTACGGTTCCTATGGCTACACCTTC. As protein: CASSLYGSYGYTF.

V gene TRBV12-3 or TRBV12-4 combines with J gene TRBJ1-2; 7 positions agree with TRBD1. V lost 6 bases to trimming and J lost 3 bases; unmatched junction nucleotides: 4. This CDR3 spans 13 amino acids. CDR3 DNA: TGTGCCAGCAGGGGACAGCCCTACTATGGCTACACCTTC. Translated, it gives CASRGQPYYGYTF.

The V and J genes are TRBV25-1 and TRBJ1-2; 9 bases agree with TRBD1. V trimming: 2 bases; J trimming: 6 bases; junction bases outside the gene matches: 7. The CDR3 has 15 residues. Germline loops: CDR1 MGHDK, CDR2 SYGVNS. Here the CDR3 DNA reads TGTGCCAGCAGTGAAGTGGGACAGGGAGGCGATGGCTACACCTTC. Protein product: CASSEVGQGGDGYTF.

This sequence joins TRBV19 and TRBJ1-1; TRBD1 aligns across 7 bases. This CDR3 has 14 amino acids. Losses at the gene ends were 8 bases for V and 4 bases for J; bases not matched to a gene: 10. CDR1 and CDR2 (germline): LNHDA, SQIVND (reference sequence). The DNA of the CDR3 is TGTGCCAGTGGACAACAGGGGCCGGGCACTGAAGCTTTCTTT. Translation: CASGQQGPGTEAFF.

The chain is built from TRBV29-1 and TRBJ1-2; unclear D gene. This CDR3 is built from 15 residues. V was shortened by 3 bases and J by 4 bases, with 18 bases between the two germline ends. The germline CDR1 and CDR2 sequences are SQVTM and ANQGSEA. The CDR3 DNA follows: TGCAGCGTTGAGAGCGCCACTTCAACCAGCTATGGCTACACCTTC. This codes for CSVESATSTSYGYTF.

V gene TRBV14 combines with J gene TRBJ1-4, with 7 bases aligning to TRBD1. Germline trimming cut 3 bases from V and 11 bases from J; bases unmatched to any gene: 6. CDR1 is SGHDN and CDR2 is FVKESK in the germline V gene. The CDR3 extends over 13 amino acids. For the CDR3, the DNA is TGTGCCAGCAGCCAGGTCAAGACAGGGAAACTGTTTTTT. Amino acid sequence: CASSQVKTGKLFF.

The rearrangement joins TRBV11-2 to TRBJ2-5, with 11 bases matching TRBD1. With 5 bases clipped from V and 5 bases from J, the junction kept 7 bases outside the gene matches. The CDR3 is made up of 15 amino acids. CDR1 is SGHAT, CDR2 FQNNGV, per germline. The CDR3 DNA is TGTGCCAGCAGCAGGACAGGGGGCGCGGGGGAGACCCAGTACTTC. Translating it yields CASSRTGGAGETQYF.

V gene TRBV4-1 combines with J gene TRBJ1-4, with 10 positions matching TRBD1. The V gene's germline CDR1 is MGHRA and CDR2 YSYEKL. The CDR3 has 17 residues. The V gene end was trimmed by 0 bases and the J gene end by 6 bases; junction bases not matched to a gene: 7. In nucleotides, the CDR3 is TGCGCCAGCAGCCAAGAGGGGGGAGGGACAGGGGATGAAAAACTGTTTTTT. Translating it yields CASSQEGGGTGDEKLFF.

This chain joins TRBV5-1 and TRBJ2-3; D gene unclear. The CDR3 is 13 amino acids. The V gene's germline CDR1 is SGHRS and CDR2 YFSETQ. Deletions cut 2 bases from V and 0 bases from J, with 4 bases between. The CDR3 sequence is CASSFPSTDTQYF. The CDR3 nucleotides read TGCGCCAGCAGCTTTCCTAGCACAGATACGCAGTATTTT.

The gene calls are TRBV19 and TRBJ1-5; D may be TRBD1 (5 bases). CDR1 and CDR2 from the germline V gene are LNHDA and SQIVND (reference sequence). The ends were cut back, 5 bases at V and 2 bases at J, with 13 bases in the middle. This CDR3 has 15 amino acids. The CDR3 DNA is TGTGCCAGTAGTGAGGAGGGGACGGGCAATCAGCCCCAGCATTTT. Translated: CASSEEGTGNQPQHF.

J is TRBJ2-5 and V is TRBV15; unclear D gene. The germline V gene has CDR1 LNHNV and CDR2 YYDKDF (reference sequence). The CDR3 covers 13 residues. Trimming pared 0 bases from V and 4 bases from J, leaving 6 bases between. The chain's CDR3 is CATSRDFVETQYF. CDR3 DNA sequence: TGTGCCACCAGCAGAGATTTCGTAGAGACCCAGTACTTC.